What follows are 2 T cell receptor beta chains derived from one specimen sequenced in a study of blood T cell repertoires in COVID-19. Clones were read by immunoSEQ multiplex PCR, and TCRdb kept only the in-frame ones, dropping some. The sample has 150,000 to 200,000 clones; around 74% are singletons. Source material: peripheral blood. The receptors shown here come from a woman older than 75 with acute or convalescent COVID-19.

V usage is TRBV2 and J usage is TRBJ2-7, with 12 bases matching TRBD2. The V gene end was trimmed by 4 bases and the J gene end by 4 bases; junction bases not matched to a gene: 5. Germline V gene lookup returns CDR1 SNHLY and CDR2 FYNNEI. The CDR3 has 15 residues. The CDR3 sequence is CASSARTSGVYEQYF. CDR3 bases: TGTGCCAGCAGTGCCCGGACTAGCGGGGTTTACGAGCAGTACTTC.

The CDR3 here is CASSPRITGELFF. DNA for the CDR3: TGCGCCAGCAGCCCTAGAATCACCGGGGAGCTGTTTTTT. The chain has TRBV5-1 and TRBJ2-2; no clear D. The V gene lost 4 bases and the J gene lost 4 bases, with 8 bases spanning the gap. Looked up from germline, CDR1 is SGHRS and CDR2 is YFSETQ. This CDR3 region has 13 residues. Full variable domain (outside the CDR3, taken from reference TRBV5-1 and TRBJ2-2): KAGVTQTPRYLIKTRGQQVTLSCSPISGHRSVSWYQQTPGQGLQFLFEYFSETQRNKGNFPGRFSGRQFSNSRSEMNVSTLELGDSALYLCASSPRITGELFFGEGSRLTVL.